This T cell receptor beta chain comes out of a study of naive and memory T cell subsets. Losses at the gene ends were 1 base for V and 5 bases for J; bases not matched to a gene: 8. CDR1 and CDR2 (germline): DFQATT, SNEGSKA (reference sequence). This CDR3 is 16 amino acids long. Both TRBC1 and TRBC2 were covered by a beta constant-region primer of two equimolar oligonucleotides. Four rounds of PCR amplified the ligated cDNA using nested alpha and beta constant-region primers plus SP2. TCRdb re-called the UMI-ligation and nested PCR reads with MiXCR, one entry per CDR3 protein. The table lists tens of thousands of distinct CDR3 sequences, around 18% of them singletons. This clonotype has only a few counts.

The receptor was isolated from a human donor in good health. The chain carries TRBV20-1 and TRBJ2-1; 10 bases fit TRBD2. The sequenced sample was effector memory CD4+ T cells from blood. Subset indicated: effector memory, CD45RA- CD27-. The CDR3 sequence is CSARAASGSKNNEQFF. The CDR3 DNA follows: TGCAGTGCTAGAGCCGCTAGCGGGAGCAAGAACAATGAGCAGTTCTTC.